These 32 T cell receptor beta chains were all obtained from the same sample, sequenced in a study of CD8+ T cells in alopecia areata (dated by TCRdb to the late 2010s). Receptor libraries were prepared by the immunoSEQ multiplex PCR assay. RNA was extracted from all samples and reverse transcribed into cDNA as template for TCR sequencing. This immuneACCESS table, as held by TCRdb, lists in-frame sequences with V and J called but not all clones. Of the missing ones, under half trace to an unresolved V gene in checked studies; the others have no known cause. This sample gives 120,000 to 150,000 clones in total; 70% to 90% of them show up just once. The ten largest clones represent over 10% of the sample. This specimen's time point label, per the study, means: more than three weeks on oral tofacitinib. The sample's treatment or condition label, in plain terms: oral pan-JAK inhibitor, 5-10 mg twice daily.

Specimen: CD8+ T cells sorted from blood, collected at week 4, from a patient treated with tofacitinib. These receptors originate from a human donor with alopecia areata.

This rearrangement joins TRBV6-5 to TRBJ2-3; 7 bases fit TRBD2. The CDR3 is 14 amino acids. Looked up from germline, CDR1 is MNHEY and CDR2 is SVGAGI. The junction had 5 bases not matched to a gene; V was cut back by 7 bases and J by 1 base. The CDR3 nucleotides are TGTGCCAGCACGCAGGCGGGAGGCACAGATACGCAGTATTTT. Its translation: CASTQAGGTDTQYF.

The J gene is TRBJ2-2, the V gene TRBV10-2; D unclear. V lost 2 bases to trimming and J lost 2 bases, with 9 bases between them. Per germline, CDR1 WSHSY and CDR2 SAAADI. The CDR3 has 15 amino acids. CDR3 sequence reads: CASSEGHLNTGELFF. DNA of the CDR3: TGCGCCAGCAGTGAGGGTCACCTAAACACCGGGGAGCTGTTTTTT.

A single count supports this clone. In this CDR3 the conserved last residue, phenylalanine or tryptophan, is missing, so a read error is likely. This rearrangement joins TRBV30 to TRBJ2-7, with no clear D. Trimming took 4 bases from V and 2 from J, leaving 15 bases between them. The germline gives CDR1 GTSNPN, CDR2 SVGIG (reference sequence). This CDR3 is built from 14 residues. The CDR3 here is CAWISPDRAYEQYL. In DNA, the CDR3 is TGTGCCTGGATATCACCGGACCGAGCCTACGAGCAGTACCTC.

This chain joins TRBV7-6 and TRBJ2-2; 7 nucleotides agree with TRBD1. The germline gives CDR1 SGHVS, CDR2 FNYEAQ. Trimming took 7 bases from V and 5 from J; bases not matched to a gene: 7. This CDR3 has 14 amino acids. CDR3 amino acids: CASIPPGGTGELFF. Here the CDR3 DNA reads TGTGCCAGCATCCCCCCAGGGGGAACCGGGGAGCTGTTTTTT.

This chain joins TRBV29-1 and TRBJ2-7; 8 nucleotides line up with TRBD1. CDR1 and CDR2 from the germline V gene are SQVTM and ANQGSEA. Trimming took 4 bases from V and 3 from J; bases not matched to a gene: 2. The CDR3 extends over 12 amino acids. The CDR3 bases are TGCAGCGTTGCTGGACAGGGCTACGAGCAGTACTTC. It translates to CSVAGQGYEQYF.

This sequence joins TRBV7-9 and TRBJ2-7, with D possibly matching TRBD1 (6 bases). CDR1 is SEHNR and CDR2 is FQNEAQ in the germline V gene (reference sequence). The CDR3 sequence is 13 residues long. V was shortened by 3 bases and J by 3 bases, with 9 bases between the two germline ends. For the CDR3, the DNA is TGTGCCAGCAGCTTCTTACAGGGCTACGAGCAGTACTTC. Residues: CASSFLQGYEQYF.

This clone was counted a single time. This CDR3 fails to terminate in the conserved phenylalanine or tryptophan, so it likely reflects a read error. No DNA is shown, since the ends of the CDR3 on it are uncertain; the CDR3 is the one TCRdb lists. The V call is TRBV2, the J call TRBJ2-7. The CDR3 numbers 10 amino acids, ends counted. Germline V gene lookup returns CDR1 SNHLY and CDR2 FYNNEI. CDR3 in amino acids: CASSDSQGVI.

To note about this clone: This same CDR3 is encoded by further DNA sequences in the sample. J is TRBJ2-7 and V is TRBV29-1; perhaps TRBD1 as D (5 bases). The CDR3 sequence is 11 residues long. Germline-derived CDR1 and CDR2 are SQVTM and ANQGSEA. V was shortened by 4 bases and J by 4 bases, with 8 bases between the two germline ends. The CDR3 DNA follows: TGCAGCGTTGCCCAGGGTTACGAGCAGTACTTC. It specifies CSVAQGYEQYF.

In nucleotides, the CDR3 is TGTGCCAGCAGTAAAGCGGGAGGGCCAGAGACCCAGTACTTC. It encodes CASSKAGGPETQYF. The chain carries TRBV13 and TRBJ2-5; 10 nucleotides match TRBD2. The germline CDR1 and CDR2 sequences are PRHDT and FYEKMQ (reference sequence). This CDR3 contains 14 residues. Germline trimming cut 6 bases from V and 4 bases from J; bases unmatched to any gene: 5.

The rearrangement joins TRBV13 to TRBJ2-3; D possibly corresponds to TRBD2 (5 bases). This CDR3 is built from 13 residues. The V and J ends lost 1 base and 10 bases respectively, with 12 bases between them. CDR1 PRHDT and CDR2 FYEKMQ come from the germline V gene (reference sequence). The CDR3 DNA sequence: TGTGCCAGCAGCTTAGAGGCCGAAGCGGCGCAGTATTTT. Its protein is CASSLEAEAAQYF.

This clone occurred once. The chain uses TRBV5-1 and TRBJ1-1; the D is unclear. Germline-derived CDR1 and CDR2 are SGHRS and YFSETQ. The CDR3 is 15 residues long. The ends were cut back, 0 bases at V and 3 bases at J, with 12 bases in the middle. CDR3 residues: CASSLVLGIDTEAFF. The CDR3 region has the DNA TGCGCCAGCAGCTTGGTCCTGGGCATAGACACTGAAGCTTTCTTT.

The rearrangement joins TRBV30 to TRBJ2-2, with D maybe TRBD2 (6 bases). The ends were cut back, 6 bases at V and 6 bases at J, with 14 bases in the middle. CDR3 length: 13 residues. Germline CDR1 is GTSNPN and CDR2 is SVGIG (reference sequence). The CDR3, as DNA: TGTGCCTGCACGGGAGTAACGTCCGGGGAGCTGTTTTTT. Encoded protein: CACTGVTSGELFF. The variable domain in full, with the rest retrieved from reference TRBV30 and TRBJ2-2, is SQTIHQWPATLVQPVGSPLSLECTVEGTSNPNLYWYRQAAGRGLQLLFYSVGIGQISSEVPQNLSASRPQDRQFILSSKKLLLSDSGFYLCACTGVTSGELFFGEGSRLTVL.

The V call is TRBV6-5, the J call TRBJ2-1, with D possibly matching TRBD2 (6 bases). The CDR3 length is 13 residues. V lost 5 bases and J 6 bases, leaving 11 bases between the germline ends. Looked up from germline, CDR1 is MNHEY and CDR2 is SVGAGI. Here the CDR3 reads CASSEGLLNEQFF. In nucleotides, the CDR3 is TGTGCCAGCAGTGAGGGACTCCTCAATGAGCAGTTCTTC.

The rearrangement links TRBV30 to TRBJ2-7; D is ambiguous. CDR3 size: 13 residues. Trimming pared 2 bases from V and 2 bases from J, leaving 10 bases between. Germline CDR1 is GTSNPN and CDR2 is SVGIG (reference sequence). The CDR3 DNA reads TGTGCCTGGAGTCCTCCTGGTCCCTACGAGCAGTACTTC. The encoded protein is CAWSPPGPYEQYF.

J is TRBJ2-4 and V is TRBV23-1; D is perhaps TRBD2 (5 bases). TRBV23-1 is an ORF for which the function is uncertain. The CDR3 runs to 17 residues. Trimming stripped 0 bases from V and 8 bases from J, with 20 bases between. The CDR3 loop is CASSQSQWSPTGDIQYF. CDR3 DNA: TGCGCCAGCAGTCAATCTCAGTGGAGCCCAACCGGGGACATTCAGTACTTC.

V usage is TRBV2 and J usage is TRBJ1-5; no firm D call. Trimming shortened V by 2 bases and J by 3 bases, and 8 bases separated the two germline ends. From germline, CDR1 is SNHLY and CDR2 FYNNEI. This CDR3 has 14 amino acids. This CDR3 is CASSEYDTNQPQHF. CDR3 in DNA: TGTGCCAGCAGTGAATACGACACCAATCAGCCCCAGCATTTT.

This clone appeared once. The J gene is TRBJ1-2, the V gene TRBV5-4; D is ambiguous. With 3 bases removed from V and 0 bases from J, the gap between germline ends came to 6 bases. Germline CDR1 is SGHNT and CDR2 is YYREEE (reference sequence). This CDR3 comprises 13 residues. CDR3 bases: TGTGCCAGCAGCTCCTCTGCTAACTATGGCTACACCTTC. The encoded protein is CASSSSANYGYTF.

This clone was seen more than once but under ten times. The chain couples TRBV7-9 to TRBJ2-3; TRBD1 matches at 8 bases. Germline-derived CDR1 and CDR2 are SEHNR and FQNEAQ (reference sequence). Trimming cost V 5 bases and J 5 bases; bases outside gene matches: 6. This CDR3 comprises 14 residues. As DNA, the CDR3 is TGTGCCAGCAGCACGGGACAGGCCCAAGATACGCAGTATTTT. This codes for CASSTGQAQDTQYF.

This chain links TRBV27 with TRBJ2-1; D may match TRBD1 or TRBD2 (5 bases each). Trimming left V 3 bases short and J 12 bases short, with 18 bases between. This CDR3 region has 14 residues. Germline V gives CDR1 MNHEY, CDR2 SMNVEV (reference sequence). The CDR3 nucleotides read TGTGCCAGCAGTTTCACCGGGACCCCAATAGGGCAGTTCTTC. Translation: CASSFTGTPIGQFF.

The genes are TRBV19 and TRBJ1-4; 8 positions agree with TRBD1. The CDR3 runs to 18 residues. With 5 bases clipped from V and 1 base from J, the junction kept 12 bases outside the gene matches. The V gene's germline CDR1 is LNHDA and CDR2 SQIVND (reference sequence). The CDR3 here is CASSSLGTGGGTNEKLFF. The CDR3 bases are TGTGCCAGTAGTTCCCTCGGGACAGGCGGCGGAACTAATGAAAAACTGTTTTTT.

This clone was observed a few times. The chain recombines TRBV7-7 with TRBJ2-7; a weak D match, TRBD1 (6 bases). The CDR3 runs to 14 residues. Germline-derived CDR1 and CDR2 are SSHAT and FNYEAQ (reference sequence). Trimming cost V 5 bases and J 0 bases, with 11 bases left between them. Written as DNA, the CDR3 is TGTGCCAGCAGCGTTGGACAGTCCTCCTACGAGCAGTACTTC. Protein product: CASSVGQSSYEQYF.

This clone has a single count. V is TRBV15 and J is TRBJ1-6; tentatively, D is TRBD1 (5 bases). Looked up from germline, CDR1 is LNHNV and CDR2 is YYDKDF (reference sequence). This CDR3 contains 19 residues. Trimming took 5 bases from V and 9 from J, leaving 29 bases between them. CDR3 in DNA: TGTGCCACCAGCTCATACCCTCCAGGACACCCCTGGGGTATTTCACCCCTCCACTTT. It codes for CATSSYPPGHPWGISPLHF.

The chain links TRBV27 to TRBJ1-1, with TRBD1 as a possible D gene (6 bases). Per germline, CDR1 MNHEY and CDR2 SMNVEV (reference sequence). Trimming pared 7 bases from V and 1 base from J, leaving 10 bases between. CDR3 length: 13 residues. The CDR3 nucleotides read TGTGCCAGCAAACTACAGGGGAACACTGAAGCTTTCTTT. Translation: CASKLQGNTEAFF.

This clone appeared a single time. This chain's CDR3 is CASSLDRGPQFF. The CDR3 region has the DNA TGTGCCAGCAGTTTAGACAGGGGGCCGCAGTTCTTC. The V and J genes are TRBV28 and TRBJ2-1; 10 nucleotides align to TRBD1. CDR1 MDHEN and CDR2 SYDVKM come from the germline V gene. This CDR3 region has 12 residues. With 2 bases clipped from V and 12 bases from J, the junction kept 1 base outside the gene matches.

The chain carries TRBV6-5 and TRBJ2-1; weak D call: TRBD1 (6 bases). V lost 4 bases and J 2 bases, leaving 15 bases between the germline ends. This CDR3 comprises 16 residues. Germline V lookup: CDR1 MNHEY, CDR2 SVGAGI. CDR3 loop: CASSSASGAPYNEQFF. CDR3 sequence (DNA): TGTGCCAGCAGTTCCGCTTCAGGGGCTCCCTACAATGAGCAGTTCTTC.

V and J are TRBV27 and TRBJ1-5, with TRBD1 matching over 9 bases. V gave up 6 bases and J gave up 2 bases; unmatched junction bases: 5. The CDR3 loop spans 15 amino acids. Germline CDR1 MNHEY, CDR2 SMNVEV (reference sequence). CDR3 sequence (DNA): TGTGCCAGCAGGTGGACAGGGGCGGGCAATCAGCCCCAGCATTTT. Translating it yields CASRWTGAGNQPQHF.

This sequence joins TRBV14 and TRBJ2-7, with a tentative D call TRBD2 (5 bases). The V end lost 4 bases, the J end lost 3 bases, and 10 bases lay between the germline ends. Germline-derived CDR1 and CDR2 are SGHDN and FVKESK. This CDR3 contains 13 residues. The CDR3 DNA reads TGTGCCAGCAGCCTCTGGACTGGCTACGAGCAGTACTTC. It yields the protein CASSLWTGYEQYF.

This chain joins TRBV27 and TRBJ1-2; 9 nucleotides line up with TRBD1. The CDR3 runs 17 residues. After removal of 5 bases from V and 4 bases from J, the junction contained 14 bases not matched to a gene. CDR1 is MNHEY and CDR2 is SMNVEV in the germline V gene (reference sequence). CDR3 loop: CASSALPWTGDFYGYTF. CDR3 in DNA: TGTGCCAGCAGTGCCCTACCATGGACAGGGGATTTCTATGGCTACACCTTC.

As regards this clone: Other nucleotide sequences from this sample produce the same CDR3. The chain joins TRBV7-9 to TRBJ2-7; no clear D. Trimming took off 5 bases at V and 4 bases at J, with 6 bases between the two ends. The CDR3 loop spans 11 amino acids. Germline V gene data show CDR1 as SEHNR and CDR2 as FQNEAQ (reference sequence). The CDR3 loop is CASSLSYEQYF. In DNA, the CDR3 is TGTGCCAGCAGCCTCTCATACGAGCAGTACTTC.

The chain couples TRBV4-1 to TRBJ1-1, with TRBD1 matching 8 bases. Trimming took 5 bases from V and 6 from J; bases not matched to a gene: 5. The germline V gene has CDR1 MGHRA and CDR2 YSYEKL. This CDR3 is 13 amino acids long. The CDR3 here is CASSIPTGAEAFF. The DNA for the CDR3 is TGCGCCAGCAGCATCCCGACAGGGGCTGAAGCTTTCTTT.

The rearrangement uses TRBV5-4 and TRBJ1-1; no definite D call. The length of the CDR3 is 13 residues. Trimming pared 4 bases from V and 0 bases from J, leaving 7 bases between. Germline assignment: CDR1 SGHNT and CDR2 YYREEE (reference sequence). The CDR3 DNA sequence: TGTGCCAGCAGCGCTTACTTGAACACTGAAGCTTTCTTT. Translation: CASSAYLNTEAFF.

The chain couples TRBV7-9 to TRBJ2-1; D unclear. This CDR3 region has 13 residues. Deletions cut 8 bases from V and 6 bases from J, with 14 bases between. Germline V gene data show CDR1 as SEHNR and CDR2 as FQNEAQ (reference sequence). The chain's CDR3 is CASRRQRSNEQFF. The DNA of the CDR3 is TGTGCCAGCCGACGGCAAAGGTCCAATGAGCAGTTCTTC.